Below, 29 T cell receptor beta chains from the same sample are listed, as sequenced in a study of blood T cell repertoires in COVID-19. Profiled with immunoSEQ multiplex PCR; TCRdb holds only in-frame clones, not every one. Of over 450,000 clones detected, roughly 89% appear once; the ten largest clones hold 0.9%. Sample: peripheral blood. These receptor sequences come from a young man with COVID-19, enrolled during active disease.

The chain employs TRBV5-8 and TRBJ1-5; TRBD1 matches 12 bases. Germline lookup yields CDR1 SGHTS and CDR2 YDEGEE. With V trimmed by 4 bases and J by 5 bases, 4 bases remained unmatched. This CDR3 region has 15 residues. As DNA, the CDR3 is TGTGCCAGCAGCGCCGGGACAGGGGGCTATCAGCCCCAGCATTTT. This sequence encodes CASSAGTGGYQPQHF.

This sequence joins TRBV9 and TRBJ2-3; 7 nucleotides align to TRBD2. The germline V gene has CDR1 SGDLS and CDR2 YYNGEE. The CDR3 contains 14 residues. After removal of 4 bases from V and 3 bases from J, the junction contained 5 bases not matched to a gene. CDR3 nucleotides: TGTGCCAGCAGCTTCGGACTAGTAACAGATACGCAGTATTTT. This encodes CASSFGLVTDTQYF. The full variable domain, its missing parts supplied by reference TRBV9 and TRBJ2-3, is DSGVTQTPKHLITATGQRVTLRCSPRSGDLSVYWYQQSLDQGLQFLIQYYNGEERAKGNILERFSAQQFPDLHSELNLSSLELGDSALYFCASSFGLVTDTQYFGPGTRLTVL.

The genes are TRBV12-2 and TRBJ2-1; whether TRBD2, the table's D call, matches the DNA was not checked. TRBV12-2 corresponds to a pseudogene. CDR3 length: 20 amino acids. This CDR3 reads CASRLARFGLAGSSYNEQFF. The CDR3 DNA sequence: TGTGCAAGTCGCTTAGCCAGATTCGGACTAGCGGGGAGCTCCTACAATGAGCAGTTCTTC.

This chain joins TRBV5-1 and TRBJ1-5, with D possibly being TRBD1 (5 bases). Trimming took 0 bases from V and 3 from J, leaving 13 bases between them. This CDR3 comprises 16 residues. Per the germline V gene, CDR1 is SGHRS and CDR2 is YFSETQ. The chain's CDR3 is CASSLGEGASNQPQHF. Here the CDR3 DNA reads TGCGCCAGCAGCTTGGGAGAAGGGGCCTCCAATCAGCCCCAGCATTTT.

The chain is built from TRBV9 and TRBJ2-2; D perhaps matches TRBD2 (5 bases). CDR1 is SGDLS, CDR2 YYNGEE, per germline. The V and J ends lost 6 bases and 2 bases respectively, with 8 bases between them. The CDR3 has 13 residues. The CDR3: CASKRFNTGELFF. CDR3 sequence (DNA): TGTGCCAGCAAGCGGTTCAACACCGGGGAGCTGTTTTTT.

CDR3: CASSYRPQRTYEQYF. The CDR3 nucleotides are TGTGCCAGCAGTTACCGCCCTCAGCGGACCTACGAGCAGTACTTC. The genes are TRBV6-5 and TRBJ2-7; perhaps TRBD2 as D (5 bases). Trimming stripped 2 bases from V and 2 bases from J, with 13 bases between. This CDR3 contains 15 residues. CDR1 is MNHEY and CDR2 is SVGAGI in the germline V gene.

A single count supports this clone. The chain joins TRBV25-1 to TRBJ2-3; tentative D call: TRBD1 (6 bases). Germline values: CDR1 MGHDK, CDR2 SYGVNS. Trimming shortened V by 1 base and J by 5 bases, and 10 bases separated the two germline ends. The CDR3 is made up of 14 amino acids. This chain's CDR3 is CASSESFRGDTQYF. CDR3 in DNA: TGTGCCAGCAGTGAATCCTTCAGGGGAGATACGCAGTATTTT. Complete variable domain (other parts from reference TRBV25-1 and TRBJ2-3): EADIYQTPRYLVIGTGKKITLECSQTMGHDKMYWYQQDPGMELHLIHYSYGVNSTEKGDLSSESTVSRIRTEHFPLTLESARPSHTSQYLCASSESFRGDTQYFGPGTRLTVL.

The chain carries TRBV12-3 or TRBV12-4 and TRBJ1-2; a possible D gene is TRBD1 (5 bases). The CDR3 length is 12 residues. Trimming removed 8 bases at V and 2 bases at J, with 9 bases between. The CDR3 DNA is TGTGCCAGCGCGGACACCAACTATGGCTACACCTTC. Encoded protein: CASADTNYGYTF.

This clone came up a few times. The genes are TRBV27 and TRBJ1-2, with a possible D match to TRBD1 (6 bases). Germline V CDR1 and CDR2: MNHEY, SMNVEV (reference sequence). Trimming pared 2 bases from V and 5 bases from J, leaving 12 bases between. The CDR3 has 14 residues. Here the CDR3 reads CASSLGGQPYGYTF. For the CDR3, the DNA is TGTGCCAGCAGTTTAGGAGGACAGCCATATGGCTACACCTTC.

This CDR3 reads CASNRDRSYNEQFF. CDR3 in DNA: TGTGCCAGCAACCGGGACAGAAGCTACAATGAGCAGTTCTTC. The V and J genes are TRBV16 and TRBJ2-1, with 7 bases lining up with TRBD1. This CDR3 has 14 residues. Germline assignment: CDR1 KGHSY and CDR2 FQNENV. V was pared by 7 bases and J by 3 bases, with 6 bases of the junction left unmatched.

The CDR3 sequence: CASSTETGTGELFF. DNA of the CDR3: TGTGCCAGCAGCACCGAGACAGGAACCGGGGAGCTGTTTTTT. The genes are TRBV5-6 and TRBJ2-2; D may be TRBD1 (6 bases). The CDR3 covers 14 residues. Trimming removed 4 bases at V and 5 bases at J, with 12 bases between. Looked up from germline, CDR1 is SGHDT and CDR2 is YYEEEE. Variable domain in full (rest from reference TRBV5-6 and TRBJ2-2): DAGVTQSPTHLIKTRGQQVTLRCSPKSGHDTVSWYQQALGQGPQFIFQYYEEEERQRGNFPDRFSGHQFPNYSSELNVNALLLGDSALYLCASSTETGTGELFFGEGSRLTVL.

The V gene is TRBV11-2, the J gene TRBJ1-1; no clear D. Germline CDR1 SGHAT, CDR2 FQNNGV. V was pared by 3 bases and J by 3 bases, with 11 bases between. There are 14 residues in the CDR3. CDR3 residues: CASSLGRRDTEAFF. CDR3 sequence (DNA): TGTGCCAGCAGCTTGGGTAGGAGGGACACTGAAGCTTTCTTT.

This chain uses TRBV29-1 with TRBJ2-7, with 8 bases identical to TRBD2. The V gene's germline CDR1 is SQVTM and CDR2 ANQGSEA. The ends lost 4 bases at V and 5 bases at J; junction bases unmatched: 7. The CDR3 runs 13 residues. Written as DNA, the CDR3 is TGCAGCGTTGCTGGACTAGCTTTCCACGAGCAGTACTTC. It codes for CSVAGLAFHEQYF.

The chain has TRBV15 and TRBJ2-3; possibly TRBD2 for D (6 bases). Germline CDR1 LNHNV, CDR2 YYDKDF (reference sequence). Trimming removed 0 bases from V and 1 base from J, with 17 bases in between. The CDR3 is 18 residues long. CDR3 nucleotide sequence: TGTGCCACCAGCAGAGATCCGGTTTTAGGCGGGGGCACAGATACGCAGTATTTT. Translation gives CATSRDPVLGGGTDTQYF.

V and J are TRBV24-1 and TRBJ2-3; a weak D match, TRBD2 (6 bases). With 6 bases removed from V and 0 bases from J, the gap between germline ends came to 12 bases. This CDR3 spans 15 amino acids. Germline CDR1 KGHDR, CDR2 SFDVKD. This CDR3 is CATSTLALSTDTQYF. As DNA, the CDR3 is TGTGCCACCAGTACGCTAGCGCTTAGCACAGATACGCAGTATTTT.

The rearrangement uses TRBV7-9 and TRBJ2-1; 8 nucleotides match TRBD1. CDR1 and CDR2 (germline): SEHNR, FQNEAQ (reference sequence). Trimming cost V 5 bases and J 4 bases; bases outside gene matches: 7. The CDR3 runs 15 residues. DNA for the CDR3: TGTGCCAGCAGCGGAGCCAACAGGGGGTACAATGAGCAGTTCTTC. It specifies CASSGANRGYNEQFF.

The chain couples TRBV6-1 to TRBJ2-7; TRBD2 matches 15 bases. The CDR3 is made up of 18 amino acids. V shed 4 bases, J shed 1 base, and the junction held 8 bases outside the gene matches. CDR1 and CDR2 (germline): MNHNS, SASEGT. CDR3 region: CASSAGLAGGTNSYEQYF. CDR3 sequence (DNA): TGTGCCAGCAGTGCTGGACTAGCGGGGGGGACCAATTCCTACGAGCAGTACTTC.

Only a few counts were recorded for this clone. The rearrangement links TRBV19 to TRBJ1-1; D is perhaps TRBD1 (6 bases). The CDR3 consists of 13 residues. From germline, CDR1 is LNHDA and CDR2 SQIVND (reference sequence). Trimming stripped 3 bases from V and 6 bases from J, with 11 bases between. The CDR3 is CASSIRQEAEAFF. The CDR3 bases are TGTGCCAGTAGTATTAGACAGGAGGCTGAAGCTTTCTTT.

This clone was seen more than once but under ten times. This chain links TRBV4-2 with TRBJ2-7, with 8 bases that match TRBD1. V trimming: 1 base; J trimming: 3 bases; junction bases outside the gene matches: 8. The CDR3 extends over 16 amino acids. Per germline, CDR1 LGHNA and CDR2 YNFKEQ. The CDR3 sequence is CASSQVQGATLYEQYF. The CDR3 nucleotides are TGTGCCAGCAGCCAAGTGCAGGGGGCCACCCTCTACGAGCAGTACTTC.

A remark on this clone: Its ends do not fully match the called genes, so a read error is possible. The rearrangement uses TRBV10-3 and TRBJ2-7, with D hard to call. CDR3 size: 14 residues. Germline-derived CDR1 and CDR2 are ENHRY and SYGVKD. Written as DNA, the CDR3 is TGTGCCATCAGTGAGAGGTCCGACTCCCACGAGCAGTACTTC. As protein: CAISERSDSHEQYF.

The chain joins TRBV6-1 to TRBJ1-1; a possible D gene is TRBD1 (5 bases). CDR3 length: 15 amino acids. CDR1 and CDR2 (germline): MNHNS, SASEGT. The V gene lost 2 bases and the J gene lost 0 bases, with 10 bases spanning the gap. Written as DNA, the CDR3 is TGTGCCAGCAGTGAACAGGGTTACATGAACACTGAAGCTTTCTTT. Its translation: CASSEQGYMNTEAFF.

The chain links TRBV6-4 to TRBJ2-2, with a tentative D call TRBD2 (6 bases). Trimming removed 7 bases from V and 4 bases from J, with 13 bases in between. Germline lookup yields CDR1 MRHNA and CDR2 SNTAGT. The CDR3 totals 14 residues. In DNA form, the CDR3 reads TGTGCCAGCAAGTTGGAGGAGGGCACCGGGGAGCTGTTTTTT. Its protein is CASKLEEGTGELFF.

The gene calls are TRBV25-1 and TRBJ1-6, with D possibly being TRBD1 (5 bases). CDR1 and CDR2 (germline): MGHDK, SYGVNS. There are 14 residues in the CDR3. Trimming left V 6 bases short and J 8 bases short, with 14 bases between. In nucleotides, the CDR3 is TGTGCCAGCAGGAGGACATTAGCTGATTCACCCCTCCACTTT. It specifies CASRRTLADSPLHF.

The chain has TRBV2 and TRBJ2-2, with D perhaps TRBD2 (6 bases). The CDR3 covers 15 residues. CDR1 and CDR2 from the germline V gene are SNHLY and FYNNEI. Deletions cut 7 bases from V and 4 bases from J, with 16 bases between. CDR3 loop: CASKKEGLGTGELFF. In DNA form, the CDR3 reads TGTGCCAGCAAAAAGGAGGGCCTCGGCACCGGGGAGCTGTTTTTT.

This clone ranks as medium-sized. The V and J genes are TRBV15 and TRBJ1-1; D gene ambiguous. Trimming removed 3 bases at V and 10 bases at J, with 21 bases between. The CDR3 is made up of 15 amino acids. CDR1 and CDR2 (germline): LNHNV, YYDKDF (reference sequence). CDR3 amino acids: CATSSDQSFGEVAFF. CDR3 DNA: TGTGCCACCAGCAGTGACCAGAGTTTTGGGGAGGTAGCTTTCTTT.

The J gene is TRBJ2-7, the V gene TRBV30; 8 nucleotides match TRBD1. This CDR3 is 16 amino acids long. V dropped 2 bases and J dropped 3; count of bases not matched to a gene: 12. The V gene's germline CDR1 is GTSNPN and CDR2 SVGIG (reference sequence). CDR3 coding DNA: TGTGCCTGGAGTTCTACCTCAGGGGGCGCTTTCTACGAGCAGTACTTC. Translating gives CAWSSTSGGAFYEQYF.

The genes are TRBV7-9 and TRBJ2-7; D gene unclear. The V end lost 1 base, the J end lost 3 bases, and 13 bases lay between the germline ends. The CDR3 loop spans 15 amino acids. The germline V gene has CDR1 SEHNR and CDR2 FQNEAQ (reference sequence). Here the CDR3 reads CASSLGFDGDYEQYF. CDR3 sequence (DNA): TGTGCCAGCAGCTTAGGTTTCGACGGAGACTACGAGCAGTACTTC.

The CDR3 coding sequence is TGCAGCGTTGAGCTAGCGGGAGCCCTTAATGAGCAGTTCTTC. It is translated as CSVELAGALNEQFF. This sequence joins TRBV29-1 and TRBJ2-1, with TRBD2 matching 10 bases. Trimming removed 3 bases from V and 7 bases from J; junction bases left unmatched: 6. This CDR3 has 14 amino acids. The germline CDR1 and CDR2 sequences are SQVTM and ANQGSEA.

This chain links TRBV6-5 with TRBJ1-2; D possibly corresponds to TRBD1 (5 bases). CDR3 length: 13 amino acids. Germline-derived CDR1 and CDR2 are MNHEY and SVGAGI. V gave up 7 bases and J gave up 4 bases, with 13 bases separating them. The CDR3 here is CASTGTRGYGYTF. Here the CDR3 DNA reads TGTGCCAGCACCGGCACAAGGGGCTATGGCTACACCTTC.